The clone carrying this T cell receptor (beta chain) was observed a few times. In germline, CDR1 is LGHDT, CDR2 YNNKEL (reference sequence). The CDR3 runs 18 residues. V gave up 0 bases and J gave up 2 bases, with 17 bases separating them. Specified treatment: skin biopsy from PPD injection site in Mantoux-positive individual. The library had UMIs added by 3' ligation of an oligonucleotide to TCR cDNA. Biopsied sites were PPD injections in people with a positive Mantoux test. The data originate from a study of naive and memory T cell subsets. The SP2 primer and nested alpha and beta constant region primers amplified ligated cDNA in four rounds. Blood and skin TCR RNA was reverse transcribed with alpha and beta constant primers. Each CDR3 protein gets one entry after TCRdb re-called the UMI-ligation and nested PCR reads with MiXCR. Of fewer than 35,000 distinct CDR3 sequences in the sample, 6.7% are singletons; the top ten hold roughly 3.2%.

V and J are TRBV3-1 and TRBJ1-3; a weak D match, TRBD1 (5 bases). The sequence was collected from an adult in good health. Sequenced here: skin, sampled from a tuberculin skin test site. The CDR3 protein is CASSQDVRRGAAGNTIYF. CDR3 sequence (DNA): TGTGCCAGCAGCCAAGATGTACGCCGAGGGGCCGCTGGAAACACCATATATTTT.